A single TCR beta chain is shown here with its context. Its antigen is not known. The entry originates in a study of early T cells in non-severe SARS-CoV-2 infection. Study-wide context: Sequencing was performed on bulk RNA from unsorted whole blood, leaving chains unpaired. Study-level findings and limits: VDJdb-based annotation leaned toward anti-spike CD8 responses and missed private and CD4 specificities.

MiXCR, run by TCRdb on the 5' RACE reads, gives a single entry per CDR3 protein. The table shows approximately 77,000 distinct CDR3 sequences, with approximately 12% occurring only once. Looked up from germline, CDR1 is SGHVS and CDR2 is FQNEAQ. With 4 bases clipped from V and 2 bases from J, the junction kept 4 bases outside the gene matches. The CDR3 covers 16 residues. The chain employs TRBV7-8 and TRBJ2-4, with TRBD2 matching 11 bases. This clonotype was sampled from an adult who was a healthcare worker with PCR-confirmed SARS-CoV-2 infection or an uninfected control (not recorded which). The sample comprised whole blood. The CDR3 sequence: CASSYLAGGPKNIQYF. The CDR3 coding sequence is TGTGCCAGCAGCTATCTAGCGGGAGGTCCCAAAAACATTCAGTACTTC.